At least ten counts were recorded for the clone carrying this TCR beta chain. Its antigen is unknown. Libraries of TCR beta came from iRepertoire HTBI primers plus Arm-PCR of CDR3 regions. TCRdb called the multiplex PCR reads again in MiXCR, with one record for every CDR3 protein. Of 650,000 to 850,000 distinct CDR3 sequences in the sample, about 30% are singletons; the top ten hold about 42%. V lost 0 bases and J 1 base, leaving 15 bases between the germline ends. Germline V gives CDR1 MNHEY, CDR2 SMNVEV (reference sequence). The CDR3 sequence is 17 residues long. Time point noted: persistent/refractory GD, antithyroid drugs over 5 years with positive TRAb. PBMC RNA served as the TCR library source. EDTA tubes collected nine milliliters of peripheral blood. The source of the sample is a study of regulatory T cells in long-lasting Graves disease. The overall study: Persistent cases were those of Graves' disease that involved over 5 years of antithyroid drugs with positive TSH receptor antibodies.

Study results and limitations: There were preferences for TRBV28, TRBJ1-2 and TRBJ2-5 in persistent disease.

The chain recombines TRBV27 with TRBJ1-1; no reliable D call. Sequencing used peripheral blood mononuclear cells (PBMCs), obtained when the disease was refractory, from a patient treated with antithyroid drugs. The TCR sequence derives from a female donor with Graves disease. The CDR3 is CASSLSVPRNSNTEAFF. CDR3 sequence (DNA): TGTGCCAGCAGTTTATCGGTCCCCCGAAATTCGAACACTGAAGCTTTCTTT.